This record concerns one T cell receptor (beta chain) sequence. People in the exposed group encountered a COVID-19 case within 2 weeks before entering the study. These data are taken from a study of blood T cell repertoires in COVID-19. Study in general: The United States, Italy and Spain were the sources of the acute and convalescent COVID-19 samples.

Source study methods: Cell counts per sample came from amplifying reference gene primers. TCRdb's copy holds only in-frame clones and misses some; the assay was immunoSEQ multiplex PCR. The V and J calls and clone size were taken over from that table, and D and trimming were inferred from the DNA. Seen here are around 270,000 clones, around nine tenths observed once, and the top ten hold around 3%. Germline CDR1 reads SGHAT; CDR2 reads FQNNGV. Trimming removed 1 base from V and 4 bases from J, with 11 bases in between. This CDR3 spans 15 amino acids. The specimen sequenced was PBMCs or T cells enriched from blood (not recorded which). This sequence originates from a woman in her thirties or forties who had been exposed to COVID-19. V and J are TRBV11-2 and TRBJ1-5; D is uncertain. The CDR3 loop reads CASSLGSAGNQPQHF. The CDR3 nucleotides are TGTGCCAGCAGCTTAGGTAGTGCGGGGAATCAGCCCCAGCATTTT.